The subject of this entry is one T cell receptor beta chain. The V and J ends lost 7 bases and 0 bases respectively, with 12 bases between them. The CDR3 sequence is 15 residues long. These data are taken from a study of blood T cells in healthy people across ages. The authors ran a second PCR of roughly 6 to 12 cycles using a sample-barcoded 5' primer and a J-beta primer mix. Via MiXCR, TCRdb re-called the 5' RACE reads, giving one row per CDR3 protein. The sample holds roughly 700,000 distinct CDR3 sequences, around a quarter seen once. The sample was also linked to a second study, of T cells of mothers and their children.

The chain employs TRBV12-3 or TRBV12-4 and TRBJ1-4; a weak D match, TRBD1 (5 bases). The specimen sequenced was blood. This clonotype was obtained from a boy between 10 and 17 years old in good health. CDR3: CASIPDSATNEKLFF. CDR3 bases: TGTGCCAGCATCCCCGACAGTGCAACTAATGAAAAACTGTTTTTT.